The following is a T cell receptor beta chain sequence with its context. What it recognizes is unknown. This sample was included in a study of T cell responses to AZD1222 COVID-19 vaccine. The study, taken as a whole, reports: The donor group comprised mostly white British people and more females; the analysis possibly underestimated clonal diversity.

Both about-4-week and about-12-week second-dose recipients were combined. Assay: immunoSEQ multiplex PCR; the TCRdb copy retains only in-frame clones and omits some. The repertoire holds about 150,000 clones, with under 95% as singletons. The sequence was collected from an adult who received the AZD1222 COVID-19 vaccine. Sequences were derived from peripheral blood, sampled 28 days after the second AZD1222 dose.

CDR3 bases: TGTGCCAGCAGTCTGGACAGGATGAACACTGAAGCTTTCTTT. It yields the protein CASSLDRMNTEAFF. This chain links TRBV2 with TRBJ1-1; 7 nucleotides agree with TRBD1. CDR1 and CDR2 from the germline V gene are SNHLY and FYNNEI. This CDR3 spans 14 amino acids. V shed 5 bases, J shed 0 bases, and the junction held 3 bases outside the gene matches.